Below, one TCR beta chain is given with its context. Its specificity is unknown. The V end lost 4 bases, the J end lost 1 base, and 8 bases lay between the germline ends. Germline CDR1 reads SGHNT; CDR2 reads YYREEE (reference sequence). The length of the CDR3 is 13 residues. The PCR was carried out with 60 Vbeta primers and 13 Jbeta primers. The table came from immunoSEQ multiplex PCR; TCRdb's copy has only in-frame clones and leaves some out. This table holds roughly 290,000 clones, around nine tenths found once. This sample was included in a study of cytomegalovirus exposure and HLA in healthy donors. Overall study findings and caveats: In a later analysis, most CMV-associated TCR beta chains appeared HLA-restricted. TCR beta chains associated with HLA were, in a later analysis, more clonally expanded than equally common others. Later on, an analysis found that several of the most significant clusters appeared to be linked to common viral pathogens, which included parvovirus B19. Cytomegalovirus association was assigned to 170 or so TCR beta chains.

The genes are TRBV5-4 and TRBJ2-5, with D unclear. The sequenced sample was PBMCs. This clonotype was obtained from a woman younger than 30 in good health and CMV-seronegative. CDR3 coding DNA: TGTGCCAGCAGCCGCCAGCGCCAAGAGACCCAGTACTTC. Its translation: CASSRQRQETQYF. Based on the CDR3 plus reference TRBV5-4 and TRBJ2-5, the full variable domain is ETGVTQSPTHLIKTRGQQVTLRCSSQSGHNTVSWYQQALGQGPQFIFQYYREEENGRGNFPPRFSGLQFPNYSSELNVNALELDDSALYLCASSRQRQETQYFGPGTRLLVL.